Shown below are 5 T cell receptor beta chains from a single sample sequenced in a study of a mutant IDH1 vaccine in newly diagnosed glioma. These receptors are not linked to any known antigen. Clones were sequenced by immunoSEQ multiplex PCR, and TCRdb holds only the in-frame ones, with some missing. Of around 40,000 clones detected, about four fifths appear once; the ten largest clones hold 12%. Time point in this sample: week 5, during vaccination. Vaccine doses each comprised 300 ug of mutant IDH1 20-mer peptide, with topical imiquimod. The input for sequencing was PBMCs, taken from a glioma patient whose treatment included an IDH1 peptide vaccine. The origin of the receptors is a man aged 50-60 years with glioma.

The chain joins TRBV9 to TRBJ2-2; no clear D. The CDR3 is 13 amino acids. Trimming pared 0 bases from V and 4 bases from J, leaving 4 bases between. Germline CDR1 is SGDLS and CDR2 is YYNGEE. The CDR3 DNA reads TGTGCCAGCAGCGTAGGTTCCACCGGGGAGCTGTTTTTT. Encoded protein: CASSVGSTGELFF.

The chain joins TRBV6-4 to TRBJ1-1, with D possibly matching TRBD1 (5 bases). The V end lost 5 bases, the J end lost 4 bases, and 11 bases lay between the germline ends. CDR1 is MRHNA, CDR2 SNTAGT, per germline. The CDR3 loop spans 13 amino acids. CDR3 DNA: TGTGCCAGCAGTAGGCAGGGTGGCACTGAAGCTTTCTTT. Residues: CASSRQGGTEAFF.

The V call is TRBV27, the J call TRBJ2-1; 11 bases are a match to TRBD2. CDR1 is MNHEY, CDR2 SMNVEV, per germline (reference sequence). Losses at the gene ends were 7 bases for V and 7 bases for J; bases not matched to a gene: 12. This CDR3 is 16 amino acids long. Here the CDR3 reads CASTVLTSGSANEQFF. DNA of the CDR3: TGTGCCAGCACTGTACTTACTAGCGGGAGTGCAAATGAGCAGTTCTTC.

This clone was recorded only once. V gene TRBV27 combines with J gene TRBJ1-4, with unresolved D. The V and J ends lost 5 bases and 5 bases respectively, with 12 bases between them. Looked up from germline, CDR1 is MNHEY and CDR2 is SMNVEV (reference sequence). This CDR3 has 14 residues. The CDR3: CASSTSTENEKLFF. The CDR3 bases are TGTGCCAGCAGTACCTCGACCGAGAATGAAAAACTGTTTTTT.

The chain couples TRBV7-9 to TRBJ1-2; 11 nucleotides match TRBD1. The germline V gene has CDR1 SEHNR and CDR2 FQNEAQ (reference sequence). V was pared by 4 bases and J by 3 bases, with 4 bases of the junction left unmatched. The CDR3 is 15 amino acids. Here the CDR3 DNA reads TGTGCCAGCAGCTCCTCGGACAGGGGGCACTATGGCTACACCTTC. Translating it yields CASSSSDRGHYGYTF.